This T cell receptor (beta chain) is from a study of blood T cell repertoires in COVID-19. The wider study: The analysed material was cDNA or gDNA that came from T cells, B-cell-depleted T cells, or PBMCs.

Deletions cut 5 bases from V and 9 bases from J, with 16 bases between. The CDR3 is made up of 13 amino acids. Participants, about 18 to 95 years old, spanned fewer than 30 US areas. Researchers sorted participants into cohorts using their self-reported clinical history. As handled by the study authors: Using reference gene primer amplification, nucleated cell counts were estimated. TCRdb's table, derived via immunoSEQ multiplex PCR, lists solely in-frame clones and lacks some. That table gives V, J and clone size, and the DNA gave D and trimming. The sample lists about 230,000 clones, about 91% occurring once.

The source material was PBMCs or T cells enriched from blood (not recorded which). The chain recombines TRBV12-3 or TRBV12-4 with TRBJ1-2; D is perhaps TRBD1 (5 bases). The receptor was derived from a woman aged 40 to 55 with acute COVID-19. The CDR3 reads CASSENQGRRYTF. The DNA for the CDR3 is TGTGCCAGCAGTGAGAACCAGGGTCGGCGCTACACCTTC.